The 10 T cell receptor beta chains below come from one sample, sequenced in a study of Graves' ophthalmopathy and Graves' hyperthyroidism. Transcripts of RNA were the source for amplifying TCR beta CDR3 regions. Following a first-round RT-PCR that used HTBI primers, a second-round multiplex PCR was carried out. TCRdb re-called the multiplex PCR reads through MiXCR, storing one row per CDR3 protein. This sample has around 1,000,000 distinct CDR3 sequences, with 35% to 45% found just once. Sequenced input: peripheral blood or thyroid tissue (not recorded which). These receptors were taken from an adult man with Graves' hyperthyroidism.

This clonotype was picked up a small number of times. The chain couples TRBV10-2 to TRBJ1-5; 9 bases fit TRBD1. The CDR3 loop spans 16 amino acids. With 4 bases clipped from V and 3 bases from J, the junction kept 7 bases outside the gene matches. Germline CDR1 reads WSHSY; CDR2 reads SAAADI. The chain's CDR3 is CASSGTGDLYNQPQHF. CDR3 coding DNA: TGCGCCAGCAGTGGGACAGGGGACCTCTACAATCAGCCCCAGCATTTT.

This clonotype appeared a few times. The V call is TRBV2, the J call TRBJ1-4, with unresolved D. V lost 5 bases, J lost 0 bases, and 16 bases lay in between. CDR1 and CDR2 (germline): SNHLY, FYNNEI. This CDR3 is built from 17 residues. CDR3 loop: CASSPPRERATNEKLFF. As DNA, the CDR3 is TGTGCCAGCAGTCCCCCCCGGGAGAGAGCAACTAATGAAAAACTGTTTTTT.

The table lists this clonotype with a few counts. The J gene is TRBJ2-7, the V gene TRBV20-1; the match to TRBD1 covers 8 bases. CDR3 size: 15 residues. Germline V gene sequence: CDR1 DFQATT, CDR2 SNEGSKA (reference sequence). Trimming removed 0 bases from V and 3 bases from J; junction bases left unmatched: 7. The chain's CDR3 is CSARDLDRGGYEQYF. The CDR3 DNA follows: TGCAGTGCTAGAGATTTAGACAGGGGAGGCTACGAGCAGTACTTC.

In this sample, this clonotype turned up once. V is TRBV7-2 and J is TRBJ1-2; TRBD1 is a possible D gene (6 bases). Germline lookup yields CDR1 SGHTA and CDR2 FQGNSA. The CDR3 is made up of 13 amino acids. The V gene lost 7 bases and the J gene lost 8 bases, with 17 bases spanning the gap. The CDR3 DNA reads TGTGCCAGCACTGGCGGGGGGGCGAGAGGCTACACCTTC. Encoded protein: CASTGGGARGYTF. The entire variable domain, with the rest obtained from reference TRBV7-2 and TRBJ1-2, is as follows: GAGVSQSPSNKVTEKGKDVELRCDPISGHTALYWYRQSLGQGLEFLIYFQGNSAPDKSGLPSDRFSAERTGGSVSTLTIQRTQQEDSAVYLCASTGGGARGYTFGSGTRLTVV.

V usage is TRBV18 and J usage is TRBJ1-1; 7 nucleotides agree with TRBD1. This CDR3 is 15 amino acids long. Germline lookup yields CDR1 KGHSH and CDR2 LQKENI. The V gene end was trimmed by 3 bases and the J gene end by 0 bases; junction bases not matched to a gene: 4. The CDR3 DNA follows: TGTGCCAGCTCACCGACAGGGTCTGTGAACACTGAAGCTTTCTTT. Its translation is CASSPTGSVNTEAFF.

This clonotype was seen at least ten times. The chain combines TRBV15 with TRBJ1-5; 8 nucleotides agree with TRBD1. CDR3 size: 15 residues. J was trimmed by 5 bases and V by 9 bases; bases with no gene match: 12. In germline, CDR1 is LNHNV, CDR2 YYDKDF (reference sequence). DNA for the CDR3: TGTGCCACACGTTCCTCGGACAGGGATCATCAGCCCCAGCATTTT. It specifies CATRSSDRDHQPQHF.

The gene calls are TRBV7-8 and TRBJ1-5; 7 bases align to TRBD1. Germline CDR1 reads SGHVS; CDR2 reads FQNEAQ. The CDR3 totals 12 residues. V lost 4 bases, J lost 14 bases, and 8 bases stayed unmatched. CDR3 loop: CASSSGGTNEHF. Here the CDR3 DNA reads TGTGCCAGCAGCTCAGGGGGGACAAACGAGCATTTT.

This clonotype was recorded many times. The chain couples TRBV24-1 to TRBJ2-2; possible D gene TRBD1, 5 bases. Germline CDR1 is KGHDR and CDR2 is SFDVKD. The CDR3 sequence is 14 residues long. Trimming left V 4 bases short and J 5 bases short, with 10 bases between. CDR3 sequence: CATSDVDRTGELFF. In nucleotides, the CDR3 is TGTGCCACCAGTGACGTTGACAGAACCGGGGAGCTGTTTTTT.

This clonotype was recorded once. J is TRBJ1-5 and V is TRBV7-9, with D perhaps TRBD1 (5 bases). This CDR3 contains 13 residues. Germline CDR1 is SEHNR and CDR2 is FQNEAQ (reference sequence). Trimming shortened V by 5 bases and J by 11 bases, and 16 bases separated the two germline ends. CDR3 in amino acids: CASSPPRGETQHF. In DNA form, the CDR3 reads TGTGCCAGCAGCCCCCCTCGGGGGGAGACCCAGCATTTT.

This clonotype was seen only a few times. The chain links TRBV7-9 to TRBJ2-7; the D call may be TRBD1 or TRBD2 (5 bases each). CDR1 is SEHNR, CDR2 FQNEAQ, per germline (reference sequence). V shed 5 bases and J shed 3 bases, with 20 bases lying between them. The length of the CDR3 is 16 residues. The CDR3 nucleotides are TGTGCCAGCAGCCAAGGCCCGGGGCTAGCAAACTACGAGCAGTACTTC. Protein: CASSQGPGLANYEQYF.